What follows are 8 T cell receptor beta chains derived from one specimen sequenced in a study of Graves' ophthalmopathy and Graves' hyperthyroidism. RNA transcripts provided the template for amplifying TCR beta CDR3 regions. The authors performed first-round RT-PCR with HTBI primers and then a second-round multiplex PCR. TCRdb used MiXCR to reprocess the multiplex PCR reads, holding one entry per CDR3 protein. The profile shows a few hundred thousand distinct CDR3 sequences, roughly 14% of them singletons. Sequencing input: peripheral blood. All receptors derive from a woman between 18 and 30 years old with stable Graves' hyperthyroidism.

This clonotype was recorded at least ten times. The chain employs TRBV12-3 or TRBV12-4 and TRBJ2-5; D is perhaps TRBD1 (7 bases). The CDR3 consists of 16 residues. The V gene lost 0 bases and the J gene lost 5 bases, with 16 bases spanning the gap. In DNA, the CDR3 is TGTGCCAGCAGTTTAGCTTCTAATGGAGGGGGCGAGACCCAGTACTTC. It is translated as CASSLASNGGGETQYF.

The V call is TRBV6-5, the J call TRBJ2-7, with D possibly matching TRBD2 (5 bases). The V end lost 6 bases, the J end lost 5 bases, and 17 bases lay between the germline ends. The CDR3 is made up of 14 amino acids. Germline V gene lookup returns CDR1 MNHEY and CDR2 SVGAGI. In DNA, the CDR3 is TGTGCCAGCAGCTACCGGACTGAGGCGGACGAGCAGTACTTC. This encodes CASSYRTEADEQYF.

This clonotype was picked up many times. The CDR3 spells CASSADGRPLHF. The CDR3 bases are TGTGCCAGCAGTGCGGACGGTCGACCCCTCCACTTT. This chain uses TRBV2 with TRBJ1-6; D is unresolved. Germline CDR1 reads SNHLY; CDR2 reads FYNNEI. This CDR3 spans 12 amino acids. Trimming cost V 4 bases and J 12 bases, with 10 bases left between them. Combining the CDR3 with reference TRBV2 and TRBJ1-6 gives the whole variable domain EPEVTQTPSHQVTQMGQEVILRCVPISNHLYFYWYRQILGQKVEFLVSFYNNEISEKSEIFDDQFSVERPDGSNFTLKIRSTKLEDSAMYFCASSADGRPLHFGNGTRLTVT.

This clonotype has at least ten counts. The gene calls are TRBV6-1 and TRBJ2-5; the match to TRBD2 covers 7 bases. The V gene's germline CDR1 is MNHNS and CDR2 SASEGT. J lost 5 bases, V lost 3 bases, and 12 bases had no gene match. The length of the CDR3 is 16 residues. CDR3: CASSEAAGGSGETQYF. The CDR3 DNA is TGTGCCAGCAGTGAGGCCGCTGGCGGGAGCGGGGAGACCCAGTACTTC.

The gene calls are TRBV6-2 or TRBV6-3 and TRBJ2-7; maybe TRBD2 (6 bases). Trimming took 8 bases from V and 3 from J, leaving 14 bases between them. The CDR3 has 13 residues. The germline V gene encodes CDR1 MNHEY and CDR2 SVGEGT. CDR3 loop: CASGIAGGYEQYF. In nucleotides, the CDR3 is TGTGCCAGCGGTATCGCCGGGGGCTACGAGCAGTACTTC.

The V gene is TRBV11-1, the J gene TRBJ1-1; D is uncertain. V lost 0 bases, J lost 3 bases, and 14 bases lay in between. Germline CDR1 and CDR2: SGHAT and FQDESV (reference sequence). The CDR3 has 16 residues. The CDR3 is CASSLAHFNSHTEAFF. In DNA form, the CDR3 reads TGTGCCAGCAGCTTAGCTCACTTCAATTCTCACACTGAAGCTTTCTTT.

There are many counts of this clonotype. The CDR3 bases are TGTGCCAGCAGTTACTCGCCCAGGGTGACGGGGGAGCAGTACTTC. It codes for CASSYSPRVTGEQYF. This chain connects TRBV6-5 to TRBJ2-7; D possibly matches TRBD1 or TRBD2 (5 bases each). With 0 bases removed from V and 7 bases from J, the gap between germline ends came to 16 bases. This CDR3 spans 15 amino acids. Germline CDR1 is MNHEY and CDR2 is SVGAGI.

A few counts support this clonotype. The chain has TRBV11-3 and TRBJ1-1; the D is unclear. The CDR3 spans 15 residues. The V gene's germline CDR1 is SGHNT and CDR2 YENEEA. The germline V and J ends were trimmed by 6 bases and 0 bases, with 14 bases remaining between them. The CDR3 nucleotides read TGTGCCAGCAGGTCTGGGCTTGGCATGAACACTGAAGCTTTCTTT. This codes for CASRSGLGMNTEAFF.